A selection of T cell receptor beta chains follows, all from one sample in a study of T cell repertoires in cytomegalovirus infection. Their cognate antigens are unknown. TCRdb independently ran MiXCR on the reads; one entry per CDR3 protein. The sample shows about 920,000 distinct CDR3 sequences, roughly 30% of them seen only once. Sequenced material: cultured CD8+ T cells from PBMCs, taken from culture after CMV antigen stimulation. The receptors were gathered from a human donor in good health (CMV status not recorded). Some clones in this sample may be carry-over from other donors' samples. CDR3s include the opening cysteine and the closing phenylalanine or tryptophan. A D gene is named only where the DNA matches it firmly. Only part of the rows carry a size: once, few, many, or a class if the clone is expanded.

15 | TRBJ2-1 | - | - | TRBV6-2/TRBV6-3 | TGTGCCAGCAGTTTGAAATCCACCTACTACAATGAGCAGTTCTTC | CASSLKSTYYNEQFF
18 | TRBJ2-1 | many | TRBD1 | TRBV7-2 | TGTGCCAGCAGCTTACGCCCAATAACAGGGGCCTTGTACAATGAGCAGTTCTTC | CASSLRPITGALYNEQFF
12 | TRBJ2-1 | many | - | TRBV7-2 | TGTGCCAGCAGCTTAGGGGGTATTGAGCAGTTCTTC | CASSLGGIEQFF
12 | TRBJ2-2 | few | - | TRBV2 | TGTGCCAGCAGCCCACGGAGCGGGGAGCTGTTTTTT | CASSPRSGELFF
13 | TRBJ2-7 | - | TRBD2 | TRBV6-6 | TGTGCCAGCGGTTGGGGGGGGACCTACGAGCAGTACTTC | CASGWGGTYEQYF
15 | TRBJ2-3 | few | - | TRBV5-8 | TGTGCCAGCAGCCTAGCCCAATTTAGCACAGATACGCAGTATTTT | CASSLAQFSTDTQYF
19 | TRBJ1-5 | - | - | TRBV14 | TGTGCCAGCAGCCAAGAAAGAGGGACATCCGGGCAGGGCAATCAGCCCCAGCATTTT | CASSQERGTSGQGNQPQHF
16 | TRBJ2-3 | many | - | TRBV7-8 | TGTGCCAGCAGCTTGAGGGGGAGGGAGGGCACAGATACGCAGTATTTT | CASSLRGREGTDTQYF
13 | TRBJ2-5 | - | - | TRBV7-3 | TGTGCCAGCAGCTTCCAGGGGATGAAGACCCCGTACTTC | CASSFQGMKTPYF
19 | TRBJ2-1 | few | - | TRBV7-9 | TGTGCCAGCAGCTCTGGACGCGCGTCAGGCCCAGGACGGTACAATGAGCAGTTCTTC | CASSSGRASGPGRYNEQFF
14 | TRBJ1-1 | - | - | TRBV10-3 | TGTGCCATCAGTGAAGGCACCATGAACACTGAAGCTTTCTTT | CAISEGTMNTEAFF
18 | TRBJ2-5 | many | TRBD1 | TRBV7-2 | TGTGCCAGCAGCTTAGGGAGTCCCGGGACAGGGGTATGGGAGACCCAGTACTTC | CASSLGSPGTGVWETQYF
14 | TRBJ2-2 | few | TRBD2 | TRBV10-3 | TGTGCCATCAGTGAAGGCGGGGGCACCGGGGAGCTGTTTTTT | CAISEGGGTGELFF
15 | TRBJ1-1 | - | TRBD1 | TRBV14 | TGTGCCAGCAGCCGATGGGGACAGAAGAACACTGAAGCTTTCTTT | CASSRWGQKNTEAFF
12 | TRBJ2-4 | few | - | TRBV12-3/TRBV12-4 | TGTGCCAGTGGCCCGGCCAAAAACATTCAGTACTTC | CASGPAKNIQYF
13 | TRBJ2-1 | - | - | TRBV7-6 | TGTGTCAGCAGCTTAAATTCCTACAATGAGCAGTTCTTC | CVSSLNSYNEQFF
12 | TRBJ1-2 | few | - | TRBV12-3/TRBV12-4 | TGTGCCAGCAGTTTTTTACCGATGGGCTACACCTTC | CASSFLPMGYTF
14 | TRBJ1-6 | - | - | TRBV7-6 | TGTGCCAGCAGCCGCGGGGGGTTGGGATCACCCCTCCACTTT | CASSRGGLGSPLHF
14 | TRBJ1-3 | - | - | TRBV12-3/TRBV12-4 | TGTGCCAGCAGTTTCGGCAGGAGGGTAGACACCATATATTTT | CASSFGRRVDTIYF
15 | TRBJ2-2 | - | TRBD1 | TRBV2 | TGTGCCATCCTTTATTCGGACAGGGTCACCGGGGAGCTGTTTTTT | CAILYSDRVTGELFF
15 | TRBJ2-5 | - | TRBD2 | TRBV4-1 | TGCGCCAGCAGCCTGAGCGGGGGGGAAATGGAGACCCAGTACTTC | CASSLSGGEMETQYF
15 | TRBJ2-1 | few | - | TRBV24-1 | TGTGCCACCAGTGCCTTTAAGACAGAGGTCGGTGAGCAGTTCTTC | CATSAFKTEVGEQFF
15 | TRBJ2-7 | - | TRBD2 | TRBV10-3 | TGTGCCATCAGGGGGACTAAGCGGGGACTTTACGAGCAGTACTTC | CAIRGTKRGLYEQYF
15 | TRBJ2-3 | few | - | TRBV20-1 | TGCAGTGCTAGAGAGTTTGGGTACAGCACAGATACGCAGTATTTT | CSAREFGYSTDTQYF
19 | TRBJ2-1 | - | TRBD2 | TRBV18 | TGTGCCAGCTCACCACCCAGCGAGGGGAGGGCCTTTTTGTACAATGAGCAGTTCTTC | CASSPPSEGRAFLYNEQFF
13 | TRBJ2-1 | few | - | TRBV5-6 | TGTGCCAAAGAGGGGGGGACCTACAATGAGCAGTTCTTC | CAKEGGTYNEQFF
14 | TRBJ2-1 | few | - | TRBV27 | TGTGCCAGCAGTTTCATCTCGGGGAGAAATGAGCAGTTCTTC | CASSFISGRNEQFF